Below are 26 T cell receptor beta chains sequenced from a single sample in a study of blood T cell repertoires in COVID-19. Clones were read by immunoSEQ multiplex PCR, and TCRdb kept only the in-frame ones, dropping some. This sample has about 300,000 clones, with over 70% found just once. The sequenced material came from peripheral blood. The receptors were gathered from a woman between 50 and 59 years old with acute or convalescent COVID-19.

The rearrangement links TRBV5-1 to TRBJ1-1, with a possible D match to TRBD1 (6 bases). V lost 4 bases and J 0 bases, leaving 22 bases between the germline ends. The CDR3 covers 18 residues. Per germline, CDR1 SGHRS and CDR2 YFSETQ. CDR3 sequence (DNA): TGCGCCAGCAGCCCGCGCGAGATTAAGGACAGAATGAACACTGAAGCTTTCTTT. Protein sequence: CASSPREIKDRMNTEAFF.

The rearrangement links TRBV19 to TRBJ1-1, with D uncertain. Germline CDR1 reads LNHDA; CDR2 reads SQIVND (reference sequence). The CDR3 is 13 residues long. The germline V and J ends were trimmed by 3 bases and 7 bases, with 12 bases remaining between them. DNA of the CDR3: TGTGCCAGTAGTATCCCGGCGGGTGATGAAGCTTTCTTT. This encodes CASSIPAGDEAFF.

The chain couples TRBV2 to TRBJ2-3, with 14 bases that match TRBD2. From germline, CDR1 is SNHLY and CDR2 FYNNEI. V shed 6 bases, J shed 5 bases, and the junction held 4 bases outside the gene matches. The CDR3 is made up of 15 amino acids. CDR3 nucleotide sequence: TGTGCCAGCAGCTTGACTAGCGGGGGGGGAGATACGCAGTATTTT. Protein: CASSLTSGGGDTQYF.

This clone was counted only a few times. V and J are TRBV24-1 and TRBJ1-2; 10 positions agree with TRBD1. V trimming: 4 bases; J trimming: 3 bases; junction bases outside the gene matches: 4. CDR1 KGHDR and CDR2 SFDVKD come from the germline V gene. The CDR3 consists of 15 residues. CDR3 region: CATSDPGQGYYGYTF. The CDR3 DNA reads as TGTGCCACCAGTGACCCGGGACAGGGGTACTATGGCTACACCTTC.

V and J are TRBV4-3 and TRBJ1-2, with D hard to call. The CDR3 contains 11 residues. Germline V gives CDR1 LGHNA, CDR2 YSLEER. Trimming pared 3 bases from V and 9 bases from J, leaving 8 bases between. The CDR3 nucleotides are TGCGCCAGCAGCCAGTTTGACAGCTACACCTTC. Translating gives CASSQFDSYTF.

V gene TRBV5-5 combines with J gene TRBJ2-7, with D possibly being TRBD1 (5 bases). Trimming cost V 0 bases and J 2 bases, with 9 bases left between them. Per germline, CDR1 SGHKS and CDR2 YYEKEE (reference sequence). The CDR3 contains 14 residues. The CDR3 bases are TGTGCCAGCAGCTTGGACAGGCAGACCTACGAGCAGTACTTC. Its protein is CASSLDRQTYEQYF.

The V call is TRBV7-2, the J call TRBJ2-1, with 8 bases lining up with TRBD2. This CDR3 is 15 amino acids long. Germline V gene sequence: CDR1 SGHTA, CDR2 FQGNSA. After removal of 2 bases from V and 10 bases from J, the junction contained 10 bases not matched to a gene. The CDR3 DNA sequence: TGTGCCAGCAGCTTATACGGGGGGGCCCTCCGGGAGCAGTTCTTC. Translating gives CASSLYGGALREQFF.

This sequence joins TRBV23-1 and TRBJ2-7; D is perhaps TRBD2 (7 bases). TRBV23-1 is an ORF, and what it does is uncertain. The CDR3 has 14 amino acids. The V end lost 8 bases, the J end lost 5 bases, and 19 bases lay between the germline ends. The CDR3 coding sequence is TGCGCCAGCTCCCATGGCCCGGGGGGCCACGAGCAGTACGTC. Protein: CASSHGPGGHEQYV.

The chain links TRBV2 to TRBJ2-5; TRBD2 matches 9 bases. Germline V lookup: CDR1 SNHLY, CDR2 FYNNEI. This CDR3 contains 16 residues. V shed 10 bases, J shed 5 bases, and the junction held 17 bases outside the gene matches. The CDR3 sequence: CATRYLLAGGPETQYF. The DNA for the CDR3 is TGTGCCACCCGGTACCTCTTGGCGGGAGGGCCTGAGACCCAGTACTTC.

This clone was found once. The chain links TRBV3-1 (or the pseudogene TRBV3-2) to TRBJ2-3, with TRBD2 identical over 7 bases. The CDR3 is 15 amino acids. V shed 8 bases and J 2 bases; nucleotides not matched to a gene: 10. CDR1 and CDR2 from the germline V gene are LGHDT and YNNKEL (reference sequence). CDR3 nucleotides: TGTGCCAGCTACGGTCGCGGGAGCTCCACAGATACGCAGTATTTT. Its protein is CASYGRGSSTDTQYF.

J is TRBJ2-5 and V is TRBV3-1 (or the pseudogene TRBV3-2), with a possible D match to TRBD2 (6 bases). This CDR3 has 14 amino acids. V was pared by 4 bases and J by 6 bases, with 15 bases between. The germline gives CDR1 LGHDT, CDR2 YNNKEL (reference sequence). The DNA of the CDR3 is TGTGCCAGCAGCCCGCTGGGGGGTCGGAAGACCCAGTACTTC. This encodes CASSPLGGRKTQYF.

This clone has only a few counts. The chain joins TRBV5-4 to TRBJ1-2; no definite D call. The CDR3 runs 14 residues. V lost 2 bases to trimming and J lost 6 bases, with 14 bases between them. The germline V gene has CDR1 SGHNT and CDR2 YYREEE (reference sequence). The CDR3 region is CASSLENRADGYTF. The CDR3 DNA follows: TGTGCCAGCAGCTTAGAGAACAGAGCTGATGGCTACACCTTC.

This chain links TRBV29-1 with TRBJ1-1, with no clear D. CDR3 size: 11 residues. Trimming took 2 bases from V and 4 from J, leaving 5 bases between them. Germline CDR1 and CDR2: SQVTM and ANQGSEA. The CDR3 coding sequence is TGCAGCGTTGAAATTAGCACTGAAGCTTTCTTT. It specifies CSVEISTEAFF.

This sequence joins TRBV18 and TRBJ2-5; 13 nucleotides align to TRBD2. V was pared by 4 bases and J by 5 bases, with 4 bases of the junction left unmatched. CDR1 KGHSH and CDR2 LQKENI come from the germline V gene. The CDR3 is 15 amino acids. In nucleotides, the CDR3 is TGTGCCAGCTCACGGGGGACTAGCGGGGCTGAGACCCAGTACTTC. It translates to CASSRGTSGAETQYF.

The rearrangement uses TRBV6-5 and TRBJ2-2; TRBD2 matches 9 bases. The CDR3 spans 16 residues. The germline gives CDR1 MNHEY, CDR2 SVGAGI. Trimming cost V 2 bases and J 6 bases; bases outside gene matches: 7. CDR3 nucleotide sequence: TGTGCCAGCAGTTACGTCCGGCGGGGGGGCTCCGGGGAGCTGTTTTTT. Its protein product is CASSYVRRGGSGELFF.

V usage is TRBV4-1 and J usage is TRBJ2-3, with a tentative D call TRBD2 (5 bases). The germline V gene encodes CDR1 MGHRA and CDR2 YSYEKL. Trimming left V 4 bases short and J 0 bases short, with 14 bases between. The CDR3 spans 16 residues. This chain's CDR3 is CASSLMDSSSTDTQYF. The CDR3 bases are TGCGCCAGCAGCCTCATGGACTCCTCTAGCACAGATACGCAGTATTTT.

The chain recombines TRBV2 with TRBJ1-3, with D unresolved. Trimming left V 6 bases short and J 4 bases short, with 19 bases between. The CDR3 runs to 16 residues. CDR1 SNHLY and CDR2 FYNNEI come from the germline V gene. The chain's CDR3 is CASSPGGPKLGNTIYF. The CDR3 DNA follows: TGTGCCAGCAGCCCTGGCGGCCCTAAGCTAGGAAACACCATATATTTT. Full variable domain (rest looked up from reference TRBV2 and TRBJ1-3): EPEVTQTPSHQVTQMGQEVILRCVPISNHLYFYWYRQILGQKVEFLVSFYNNEISEKSEIFDDQFSVERPDGSNFTLKIRSTKLEDSAMYFCASSPGGPKLGNTIYFGEGSWLTVV.

The CDR3 DNA follows: TGTGCCTGGCGACGAGGGGGCTGGACTGAAGCTTTCTTT. This codes for CAWRRGGWTEAFF. The rearrangement uses TRBV30 and TRBJ1-1; 7 bases are shared with TRBD1. CDR3 length equals 13 residues. Germline assignment: CDR1 GTSNPN and CDR2 SVGIG (reference sequence). V was clipped by 5 bases and J by 5 bases; unmatched bases: 8.

This clone was observed a single time. The V gene is TRBV5-1, the J gene TRBJ2-7; TRBD2 matches at 10 bases. V dropped 4 bases and J dropped 3; count of bases not matched to a gene: 7. The germline CDR1 and CDR2 sequences are SGHRS and YFSETQ. The CDR3 length is 15 residues. The CDR3 DNA follows: TGCGCCAGCAGCCTAGGACTAGCGGAGAACTACGAGCAGTACTTC. Amino acids: CASSLGLAENYEQYF.

The rearrangement joins TRBV12-5 to TRBJ2-2; the D gene is possibly TRBD2 (6 bases). The V end was cut by 0 bases, the J end by 1 base, with 6 bases between. This CDR3 has 15 residues. Germline CDR1 and CDR2: LGHNT and FRNRAP. CDR3 DNA: TGTGCTAGTGGTTTGGTTAGCGGGAACACCGGGGAGCTGTTTTTT. It is translated as CASGLVSGNTGELFF.

The chain uses TRBV4-1 and TRBJ2-3; 13 bases fit TRBD2. The CDR3 has 19 amino acids. The V gene end was trimmed by 0 bases and the J gene end by 6 bases; junction bases not matched to a gene: 12. Germline loops: CDR1 MGHRA, CDR2 YSYEKL. This CDR3 reads CASSQEPGLAGALGDTQYF. The CDR3 DNA is TGCGCCAGCAGCCAAGAGCCCGGACTAGCGGGGGCCCTGGGGGATACGCAGTATTTT.

The chain carries TRBV10-1 and TRBJ1-1, with 8 positions matching TRBD1. This CDR3 contains 13 residues. V dropped 9 bases and J dropped 3; count of bases not matched to a gene: 6. Germline loops: CDR1 WNHNN, CDR2 SYGVQD (reference sequence). The CDR3 nucleotides are TGCGCCAGTCGGGACAGGCCGGACACTGAAGCTTTCTTT. Translated: CASRDRPDTEAFF.

V gene TRBV5-1 combines with J gene TRBJ1-2; tentative D call: TRBD1 (5 bases). This CDR3 has 14 amino acids. V was pared by 2 bases and J by 0 bases, with 8 bases between. CDR1 is SGHRS, CDR2 YFSETQ, per germline. CDR3 sequence: CASSFRDSNYGYTF. CDR3 bases: TGCGCCAGCAGCTTCCGGGACTCTAACTATGGCTACACCTTC.

This chain joins TRBV12-2 and TRBJ1-1; the table assigns TRBD1, which was not confirmed against the DNA. TRBV12-2 is listed as a pseudogene. The CDR3 consists of 20 residues. The CDR3: CASRFQTSTRDREMNTEAFF. DNA of the CDR3: TGTGCAAGTCGCTTCCAAACTTCAACCCGGGACAGGGAGATGAACACTGAAGCTTTCTTT.

On this clone itself: This CDR3 is also generated by other DNA sequences in the sample. V gene TRBV5-1 combines with J gene TRBJ2-5, with 7 positions matching TRBD2. Germline trimming cut 0 bases from V and 2 bases from J; bases unmatched to any gene: 4. The germline gives CDR1 SGHRS, CDR2 YFSETQ. This CDR3 comprises 15 residues. The CDR3 loop reads CASSLGQGGQETQYF. The DNA of the CDR3 is TGCGCCAGCAGCTTGGGCCAGGGAGGGCAAGAGACCCAGTACTTC.

This chain connects TRBV4-3 to TRBJ2-2; 8 positions agree with TRBD2. Germline V lookup: CDR1 LGHNA, CDR2 YSLEER. The CDR3 consists of 18 residues. The V and J ends lost 0 bases and 1 base, in that order; junction bases with no gene match: 7. In DNA, the CDR3 is TGCGCCAGCAGCCAAGAAAGACTCAGCGGGGGGAACACCGGGGAGCTGTTTTTT. Residues: CASSQERLSGGNTGELFF.